This TCR beta chain was obtained from a study of T cells in Graves' hyperthyroidism and ophthalmopathy. In the study overall: Sampling of peripheral blood happened at initial diagnosis, prior to any treatment.

Template material for amplifying TCR beta CDR3 regions consisted of RNA transcripts. When the TCR CDR3 underwent first-round RT-PCR, the HTBI primer set was used. A single record per CDR3 protein comes from TCRdb applying MiXCR to the multiplex PCR reads. The top ten hold around 7.7% of the sample, which has about 710,000 distinct CDR3 sequences, roughly 15% seen once. This clonotype was detected ten times or more. Its antigen is currently unknown. Trimming left V 1 base short and J 9 bases short, with 4 bases between. The CDR3 totals 12 residues. Germline lookup yields CDR1 LGHDT and CDR2 YNNKEL (reference sequence). Patients aged 18 to 65 had newly diagnosed hyperthyroidism lasting under 2 months. Study-wide points: Separation of ophthalmopathy from stable hyperthyroidism was achieved by a 13 V-J model.

The receptor was isolated from a man in his late teens or twenties with Graves' hyperthyroidism. The sample comprised blood. This chain uses TRBV3-1 with TRBJ1-6; D uncertain. CDR3: CASSQGISPLHF. CDR3 DNA sequence: TGTGCCAGCAGCCAAGGAATTTCACCCCTCCACTTT.